This T cell receptor (beta chain) was identified during a study of T cell responses to AZD1222 COVID-19 vaccine. Study-level results: Per reports, nearly half of all spike-specific TCRs target regions that are unmutated in variants. Mostly white British, mostly female donors; authors suggested clonal diversity may be underestimated.

V was pared by 5 bases and J by 3 bases, with 10 bases between. This CDR3 is 13 amino acids long. Germline-derived CDR1 and CDR2 are MNHNY and SVGAGI (reference sequence). The table came from immunoSEQ multiplex PCR; TCRdb's copy has only in-frame clones and leaves some out. This table holds fewer than 200,000 clones, roughly 94% found once. Details on this clone: Its specificity is not known. Other DNA sequences within the sample encode an identical CDR3.

The chain carries TRBV6-6 and TRBJ1-2, with D possibly being TRBD1 (5 bases). The receptor was isolated from an adult who received the AZD1222 COVID-19 vaccine. Sequencing was performed on peripheral blood, taken 28 days after the second AZD1222 dose. The CDR3 here is CASSPTGDYGYTF. CDR3 nucleotides: TGTGCCAGCAGTCCAACAGGAGACTATGGCTACACCTTC.